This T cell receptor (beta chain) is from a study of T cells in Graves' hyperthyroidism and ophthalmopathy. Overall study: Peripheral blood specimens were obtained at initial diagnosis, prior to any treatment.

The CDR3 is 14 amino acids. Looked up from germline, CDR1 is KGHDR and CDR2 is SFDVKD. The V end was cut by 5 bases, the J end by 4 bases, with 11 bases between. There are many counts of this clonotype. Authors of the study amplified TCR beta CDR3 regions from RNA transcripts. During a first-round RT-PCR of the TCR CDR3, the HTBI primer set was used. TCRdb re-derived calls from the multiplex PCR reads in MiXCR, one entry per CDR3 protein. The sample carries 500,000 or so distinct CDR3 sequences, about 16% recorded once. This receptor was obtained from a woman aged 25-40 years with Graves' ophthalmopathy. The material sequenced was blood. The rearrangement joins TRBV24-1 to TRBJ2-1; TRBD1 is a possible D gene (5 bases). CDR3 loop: CATSGRRGYNEQFF. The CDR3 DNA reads TGTGCCACCAGTGGCCGTAGGGGTTACAATGAGCAGTTCTTC.